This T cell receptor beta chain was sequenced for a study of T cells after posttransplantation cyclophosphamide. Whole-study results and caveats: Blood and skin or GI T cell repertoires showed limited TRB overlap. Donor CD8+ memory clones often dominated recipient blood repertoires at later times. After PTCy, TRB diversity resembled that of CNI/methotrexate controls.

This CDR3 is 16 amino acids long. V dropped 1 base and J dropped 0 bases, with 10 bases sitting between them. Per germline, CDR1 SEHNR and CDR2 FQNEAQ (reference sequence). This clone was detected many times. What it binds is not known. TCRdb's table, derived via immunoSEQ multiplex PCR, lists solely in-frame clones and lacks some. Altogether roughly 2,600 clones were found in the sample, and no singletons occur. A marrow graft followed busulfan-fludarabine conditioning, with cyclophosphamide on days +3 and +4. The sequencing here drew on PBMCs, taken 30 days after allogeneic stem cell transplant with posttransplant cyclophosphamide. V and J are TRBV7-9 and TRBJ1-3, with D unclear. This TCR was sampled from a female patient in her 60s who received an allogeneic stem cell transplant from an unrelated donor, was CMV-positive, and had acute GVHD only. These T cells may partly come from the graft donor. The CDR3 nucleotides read TGTGCCAGCAGCTTAGTTGCGATATTCTCTGGAAACACCATATATTTT. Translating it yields CASSLVAIFSGNTIYF.